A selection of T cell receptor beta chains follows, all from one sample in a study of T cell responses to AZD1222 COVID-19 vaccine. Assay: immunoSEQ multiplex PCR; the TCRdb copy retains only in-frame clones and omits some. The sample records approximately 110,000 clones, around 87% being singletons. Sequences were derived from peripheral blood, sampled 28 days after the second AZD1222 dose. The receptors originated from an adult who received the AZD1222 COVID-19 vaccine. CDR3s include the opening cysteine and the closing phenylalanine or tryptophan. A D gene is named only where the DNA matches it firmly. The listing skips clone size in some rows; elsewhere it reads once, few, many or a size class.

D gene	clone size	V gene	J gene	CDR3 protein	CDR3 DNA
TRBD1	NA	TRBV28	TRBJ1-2	CASSFGQGYGYTF	TGTGCCAGCAGTTTTGGACAGGGGTATGGCTACACCTTC
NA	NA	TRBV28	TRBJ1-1	CASNPRGQAFF	TGTGCCAGCAACCCTCGAGGCCAAGCTTTCTTT
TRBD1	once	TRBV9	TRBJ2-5	CASSVVGTGTQETQYF	TGTGCCAGCAGCGTAGTAGGGACAGGGACACAAGAGACCCAGTACTTC
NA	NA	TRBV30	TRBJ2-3	CAWSSAPSADTQYF	TGTGCCTGGAGCTCAGCCCCTTCGGCAGATACGCAGTATTTT
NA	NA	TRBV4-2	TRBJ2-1	CASSQAGGELLNEQFF	TGTGCCAGCAGCCAAGCCGGGGGAGAGCTCTTAAATGAGCAGTTCTTC
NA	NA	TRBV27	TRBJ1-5	CASRNSGRENQPQHF	TGTGCCAGCAGAAACTCCGGCAGGGAAAATCAGCCCCAGCATTTT
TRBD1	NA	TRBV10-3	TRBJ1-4	CAISDDRGFSEKLFF	TGTGCCATCAGCGATGACAGGGGATTTTCTGAAAAACTGTTTTTT
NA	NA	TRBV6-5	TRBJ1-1	CASTRRRDPNTEAFF	TGTGCCAGCACCCGACGGAGGGACCCGAACACTGAAGCTTTCTTT
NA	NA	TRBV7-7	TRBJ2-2	CASSLHTGSSTGELFF	TGTGCCAGCAGCCTTCATACCGGGAGTAGCACCGGGGAGCTGTTTTTT
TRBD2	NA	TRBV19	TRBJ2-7	CASMDPGGPPLRQYF	TGTGCCAGTATGGACCCGGGGGGGCCCCCCTTAAGGCAGTACTTC